This T cell receptor beta chain was identified in a study of beta chain features in type 1 diabetes. Study-level findings and limits: The study found that naive, central memory and Treg TCRB repertoires appeared more similar in patients than in healthy donors. Across all four CD4+ subsets, people with type 1 diabetes showed modestly shorter TCRB CDR3s. More deletions and fewer insertions at VDJ junctions were found in patients with type 1 diabetes.

Sorting based on CD45RO/CCR7/CD25/CD127/CD95/CD27 separated CD4+ naive, central memory, regulatory and stem cell-like memory cells. Each sorted population was over 98% pure. Reverse transcribing all isolated RNA meant expressed TCRB transcripts were sequenced. Sequencing used immunoSEQ multiplex PCR; TCRdb keeps in-frame clones, though not all of them. The sample includes hundreds of thousands of clones, roughly an eighth seen only once; the top ten take 0.022%. This clone came up a few times. The antigen remains unidentified. The TCR was taken from a young man with type 1 diabetes. Sequenced: naive CD4+ T cells from blood.

CDR3 loop: CASSLAVGPETQYF. In DNA form, the CDR3 reads TGTGCCAGCAGCTTGGCGGTGGGCCCAGAGACCCAGTACTTC. The chain is built from TRBV5-6 and TRBJ2-5; D is ambiguous. V lost 0 bases and J lost 4, with 10 bases in between. The length of the CDR3 is 14 residues. Germline values: CDR1 SGHDT, CDR2 YYEEEE.